The source of this T cell receptor beta chain is a study of neurological immune-mediated disorders. Using its own MiXCR run on the 5' RACE reads, TCRdb lists one record per CDR3 protein. The sample lists 95,000 to 150,000 distinct CDR3 sequences; roughly 3.4% were seen once. Points from the study as a whole: It was the repertoires of 18 of 34 multiple sclerosis patients that phylogenetic grouping placed in one related-CDR3 cluster, which is a possible signature. In HTLV-1-associated myelopathy, TCR clonal expansion was greatest, and in multiple sclerosis it was least, below healthy controls.

This clonotype occurred many times. What it binds is unknown. The CDR3 consists of 14 residues. With 8 bases removed from V and 5 bases from J, the gap between germline ends came to 16 bases. What was sequenced was PBMCs. The receptor comes from a woman younger than 45 with multiple sclerosis. The gene calls are TRBV12-3 or TRBV12-4 and TRBJ2-1; D possibly corresponds to TRBD2 (7 bases). The DNA for the CDR3 is TGTGCCAGCGGGACGGGGGGCCGCGACAATGAGCAGTTCTTC. Its translation is CASGTGGRDNEQFF.